This record covers a single T cell receptor (beta chain). Its antigen remains unknown. An end of the junction differs from the germline gene, which may be a read error. The data originate from a study of tumor and adjacent non-tumor tissue in lung cancer. The study, taken as a whole, reports: Patients with more diverse tumor TCRs had worse survival.

Three rounds of nested PCR, following a modified ARM-PCR protocol, produced the TCRbeta library. Each CDR3 protein is one row after TCRdb ran MiXCR on the multiplex PCR reads. The table has tens of thousands of distinct CDR3 sequences, approximately 60% seen once. The CDR3 is 14 residues long. Germline assignment: CDR1 SGHRS and CDR2 YFSETQ. RNA was extracted from bulk tissue without any cell sorting. The normal lung tissue was taken more than 3 cm from the tumor edge. The chain employs TRBV5-1 and TRBJ2-2, with a possible D match to TRBD2 (5 bases). The sample was distant non-tumor lung tissue. The TCR originated in a woman aged 40 to 55 with non-small cell lung cancer. The chain's CDR3 is CASSLTANTGELFF. Here the CDR3 DNA reads TGCGCCAGCAGCTTGACAGCTAACACCGGGGAACTGTTTTTT. Combining the CDR3 with reference TRBV5-1 and TRBJ2-2 gives the whole variable domain KAGVTQTPRYLIKTRGQQVTLSCSPISGHRSVSWYQQTPGQGLQFLFEYFSETQRNKGNFPGRFSGRQFSNSRSEMNVSTLELGDSALYLCASSLTANTGELFFGEGSRLTVL.